This T cell receptor (beta chain) was profiled in a study of T cell changes during pregnancy in multiple sclerosis (dated by TCRdb to about 2019). Background for the entire study: The study examined how the T cell repertoire changed over the course of pregnancy in women with multiple sclerosis.

A remark on this clone: Its antigen target is currently unknown. No clone much larger than this one lies a single base away; base qualities are absent.

The CDR3 holds 17 amino acids from the cysteine to the phenylalanine. Only CDR3 DNA is held: 51 bases, read in frame from base 1. From a lookup of the germline V gene, CDR1 and CDR2 are SGHTA and FQGTGA. Germline trimming amounts to 3 bases on V and 4 bases on J, with 7 as the count of junction bases outside the gene matches. Library prep was done by the immunoSEQ multiplex PCR assay. The table was pulled from immuneACCESS by TCRdb, which kept in-frame rearrangements only. Such tables lose some clones; where checked, under half of the loss comes from unresolved V genes, and the rest has no known cause. Within this sample are approximately 32,000 clones, with roughly nine tenths of them counted one time only. The ten largest clones represent approximately 5.4% of the sample.

Source: CD8+ T cells from peripheral blood mononuclear cells, taken in the first trimester of pregnancy. The sequence is built from TRBV7-3 and TRBJ2-2, with 11 middle bases fitting TRBD2. This sequence originates from a female donor with multiple sclerosis, enrolled in a pregnancy study. At the DNA level, the sequence is TGTGCCAGCAGCTTGAATTTAGCGGGAGGGCCCACCGGGGAGCTGTTTTTT. Translated, this gives CASSLNLAGGPTGELFF. Reference TRBV7-3 and TRBJ2-2 proteins supply the regions before and after the CDR3; the full variable domain is: GAGVSQTPSNKVTEKGKYVELRCDPISGHTALYWYRQSLGQGPEFLIYFQGTGAADDSGLPNDRFFAVRPEGSVSTLKIQRTERGDSAVYLCASSLNLAGGPTGELFFGEGSRLTVL.